This entry describes one T cell receptor beta chain. Antigen: not known. These data come from a study of post-analysis software for immune sequencing data. Study-level findings and limits: Controls showed lower frequencies than patients for five or six TRBV segments, and TRBV5-6, TRBV5-1 and TRBV20-1 were among these.

After removal of 5 bases from V and 3 bases from J, the junction contained 6 bases not matched to a gene. Per germline, CDR1 MGHDK and CDR2 SYGVNS. This CDR3 region has 15 residues. Unique molecular identifiers featured in each of the TCR beta cDNA libraries. TCRdb used MiXCR to reprocess the PCR reads, holding one entry per CDR3 protein. The repertoire holds hundreds of thousands of distinct CDR3 sequences, approximately 42% seen once, with 7.5% to 8.5% in the top ten. The chain is built from TRBV25-1 and TRBJ1-4; 7 bases fit TRBD1. The sequence derives from a girl between 2 and 10 years old with multiple sclerosis. Sequences were obtained from blood. Here the CDR3 reads CASSPRGTANEKLFF. CDR3 sequence (DNA): TGTGCCAGCAGTCCCCGCGGGACAGCTAATGAAAAACTGTTTTTT.